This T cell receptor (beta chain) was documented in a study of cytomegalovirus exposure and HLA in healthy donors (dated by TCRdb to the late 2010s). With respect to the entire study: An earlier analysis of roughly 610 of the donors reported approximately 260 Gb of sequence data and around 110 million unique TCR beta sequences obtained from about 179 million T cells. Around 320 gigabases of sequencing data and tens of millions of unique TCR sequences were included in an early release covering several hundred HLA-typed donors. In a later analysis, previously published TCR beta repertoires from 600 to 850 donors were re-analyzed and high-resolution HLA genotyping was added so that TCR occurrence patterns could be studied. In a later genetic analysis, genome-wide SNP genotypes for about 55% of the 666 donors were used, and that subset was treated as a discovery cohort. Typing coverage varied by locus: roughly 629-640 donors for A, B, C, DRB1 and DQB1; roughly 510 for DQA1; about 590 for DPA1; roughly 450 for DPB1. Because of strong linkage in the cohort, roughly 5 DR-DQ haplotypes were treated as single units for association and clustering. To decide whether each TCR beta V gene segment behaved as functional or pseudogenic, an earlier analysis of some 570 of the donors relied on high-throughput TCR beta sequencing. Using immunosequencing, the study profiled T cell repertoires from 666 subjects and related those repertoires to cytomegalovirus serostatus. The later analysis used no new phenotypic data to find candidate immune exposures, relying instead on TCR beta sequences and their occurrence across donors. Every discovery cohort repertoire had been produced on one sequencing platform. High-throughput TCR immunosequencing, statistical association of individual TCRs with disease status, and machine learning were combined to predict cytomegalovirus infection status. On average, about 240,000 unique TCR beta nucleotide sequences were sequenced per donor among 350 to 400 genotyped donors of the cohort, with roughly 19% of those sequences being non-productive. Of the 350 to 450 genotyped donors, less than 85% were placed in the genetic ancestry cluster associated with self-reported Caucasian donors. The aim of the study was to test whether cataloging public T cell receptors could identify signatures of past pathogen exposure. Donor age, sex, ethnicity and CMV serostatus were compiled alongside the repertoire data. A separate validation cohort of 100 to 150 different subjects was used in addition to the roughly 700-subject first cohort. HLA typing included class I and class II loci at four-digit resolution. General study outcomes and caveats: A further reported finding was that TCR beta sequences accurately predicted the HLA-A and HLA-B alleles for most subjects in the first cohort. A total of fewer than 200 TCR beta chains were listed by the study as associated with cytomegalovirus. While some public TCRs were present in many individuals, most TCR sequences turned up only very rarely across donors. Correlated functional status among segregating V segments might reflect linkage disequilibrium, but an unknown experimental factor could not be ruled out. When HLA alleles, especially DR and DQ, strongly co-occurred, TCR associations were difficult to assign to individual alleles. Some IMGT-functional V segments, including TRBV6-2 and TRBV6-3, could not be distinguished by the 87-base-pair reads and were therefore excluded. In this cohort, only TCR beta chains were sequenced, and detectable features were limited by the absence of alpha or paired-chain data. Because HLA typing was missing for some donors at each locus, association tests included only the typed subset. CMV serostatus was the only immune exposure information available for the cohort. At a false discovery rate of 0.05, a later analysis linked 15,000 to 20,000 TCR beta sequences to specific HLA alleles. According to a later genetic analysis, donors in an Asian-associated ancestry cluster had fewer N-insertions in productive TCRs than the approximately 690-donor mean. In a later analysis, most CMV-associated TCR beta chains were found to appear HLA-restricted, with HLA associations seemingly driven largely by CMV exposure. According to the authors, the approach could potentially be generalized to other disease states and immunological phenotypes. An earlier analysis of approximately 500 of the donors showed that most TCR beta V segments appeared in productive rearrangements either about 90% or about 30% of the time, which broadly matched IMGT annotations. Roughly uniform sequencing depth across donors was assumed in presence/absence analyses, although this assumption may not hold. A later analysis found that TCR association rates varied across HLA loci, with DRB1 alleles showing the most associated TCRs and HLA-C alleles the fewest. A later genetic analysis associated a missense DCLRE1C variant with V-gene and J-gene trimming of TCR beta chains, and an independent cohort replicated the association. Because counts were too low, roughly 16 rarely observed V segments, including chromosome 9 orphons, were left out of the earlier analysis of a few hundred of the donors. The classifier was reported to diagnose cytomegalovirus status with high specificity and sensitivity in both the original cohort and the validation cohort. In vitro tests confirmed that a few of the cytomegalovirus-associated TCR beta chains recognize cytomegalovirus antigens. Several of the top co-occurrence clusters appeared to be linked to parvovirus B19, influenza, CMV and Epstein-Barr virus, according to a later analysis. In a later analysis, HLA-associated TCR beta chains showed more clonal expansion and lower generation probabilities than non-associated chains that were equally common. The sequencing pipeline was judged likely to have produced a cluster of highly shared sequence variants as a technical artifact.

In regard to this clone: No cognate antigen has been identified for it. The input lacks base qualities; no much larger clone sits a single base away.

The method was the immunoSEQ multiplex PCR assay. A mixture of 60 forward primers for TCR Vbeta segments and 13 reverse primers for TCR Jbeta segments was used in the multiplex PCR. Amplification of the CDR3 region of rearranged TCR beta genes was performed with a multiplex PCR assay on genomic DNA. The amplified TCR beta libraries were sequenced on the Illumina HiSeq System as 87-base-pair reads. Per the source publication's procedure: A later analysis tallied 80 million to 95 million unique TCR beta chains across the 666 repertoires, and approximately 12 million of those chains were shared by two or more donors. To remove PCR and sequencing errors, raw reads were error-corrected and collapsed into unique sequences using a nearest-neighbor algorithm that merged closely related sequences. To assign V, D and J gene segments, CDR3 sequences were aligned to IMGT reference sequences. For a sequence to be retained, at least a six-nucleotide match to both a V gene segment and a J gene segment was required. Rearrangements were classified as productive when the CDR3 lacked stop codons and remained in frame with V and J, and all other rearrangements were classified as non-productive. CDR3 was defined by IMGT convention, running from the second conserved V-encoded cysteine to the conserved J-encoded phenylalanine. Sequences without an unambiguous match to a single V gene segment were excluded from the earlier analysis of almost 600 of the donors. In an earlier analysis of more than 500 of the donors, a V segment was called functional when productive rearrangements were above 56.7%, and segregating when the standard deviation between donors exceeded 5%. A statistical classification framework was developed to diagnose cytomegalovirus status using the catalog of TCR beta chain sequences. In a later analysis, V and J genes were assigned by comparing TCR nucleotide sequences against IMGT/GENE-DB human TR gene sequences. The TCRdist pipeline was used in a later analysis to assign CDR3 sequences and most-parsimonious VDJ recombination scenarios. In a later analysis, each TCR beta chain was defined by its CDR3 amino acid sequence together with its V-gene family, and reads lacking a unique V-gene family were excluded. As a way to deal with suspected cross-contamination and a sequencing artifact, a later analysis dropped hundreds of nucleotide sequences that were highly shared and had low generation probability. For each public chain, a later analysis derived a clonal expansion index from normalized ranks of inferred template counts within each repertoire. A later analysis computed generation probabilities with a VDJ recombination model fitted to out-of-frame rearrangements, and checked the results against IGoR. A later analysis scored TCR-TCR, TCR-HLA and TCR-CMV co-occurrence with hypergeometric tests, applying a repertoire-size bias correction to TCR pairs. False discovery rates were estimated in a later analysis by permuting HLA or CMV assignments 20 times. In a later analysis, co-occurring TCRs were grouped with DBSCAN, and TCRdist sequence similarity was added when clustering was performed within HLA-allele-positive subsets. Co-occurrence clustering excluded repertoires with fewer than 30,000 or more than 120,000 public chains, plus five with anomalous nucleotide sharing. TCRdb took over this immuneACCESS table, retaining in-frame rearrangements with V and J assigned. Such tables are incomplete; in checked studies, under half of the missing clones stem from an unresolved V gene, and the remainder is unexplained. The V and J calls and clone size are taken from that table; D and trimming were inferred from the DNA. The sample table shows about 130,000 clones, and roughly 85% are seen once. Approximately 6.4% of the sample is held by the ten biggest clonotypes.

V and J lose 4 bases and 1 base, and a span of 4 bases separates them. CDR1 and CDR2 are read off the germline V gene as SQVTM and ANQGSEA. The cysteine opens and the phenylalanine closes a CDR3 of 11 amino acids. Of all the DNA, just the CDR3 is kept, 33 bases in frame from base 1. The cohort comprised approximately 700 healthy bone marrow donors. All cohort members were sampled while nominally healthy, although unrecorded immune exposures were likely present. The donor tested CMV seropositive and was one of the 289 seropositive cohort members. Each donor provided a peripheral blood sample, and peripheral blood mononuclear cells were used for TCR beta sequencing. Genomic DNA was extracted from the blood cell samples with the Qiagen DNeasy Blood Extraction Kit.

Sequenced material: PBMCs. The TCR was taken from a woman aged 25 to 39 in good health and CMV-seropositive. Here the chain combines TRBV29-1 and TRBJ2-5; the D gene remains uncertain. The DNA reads TGCAGCGTTGTATTCCAAGAGACCCAGTACTTC. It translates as CSVVFQETQYF. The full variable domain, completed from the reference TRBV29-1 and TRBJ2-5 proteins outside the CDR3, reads SAVISQKPSRDICQRGTSLTIQCQVDSQVTMMFWYRQQPGQSLTLIATANQGSEATYESGFVIDKFPISRPNLTFSTLTVSNMSPEDSSIYLCSVVFQETQYFGPGTRLLVL.